This TCR beta chain was documented in a study of T cell responses to AZD1222 COVID-19 vaccine. Regarding the study as a whole: No repertoire was sampled before or during the peak T cell response, only after it. After two AZD1222 doses, spike-specific TCR breadth and depth rose versus day 0.

A remark on this clone: Antigen: not known.

Sequencing used immunoSEQ multiplex PCR; TCRdb keeps in-frame clones, though not all of them. The sample records 210,000 or so clones, roughly 91% being singletons. The CDR3 extends over 14 amino acids. V gave up 6 bases and J gave up 4 bases, with 15 bases separating them. The germline CDR1 and CDR2 sequences are MDHEN and SYDVKM. Here the sequenced sample was peripheral blood, taken on day 0 of MenACWY control vaccination. The sequence was collected from an adult in good health. The gene calls are TRBV28 and TRBJ1-1; maybe TRBD1 (5 bases). The CDR3 DNA reads TGTGCCAGCAGCAAAGGAGGGGTGAGCACTGAAGCTTTCTTT. Encoded protein: CASSKGGVSTEAFF. Complete variable domain (other parts from reference TRBV28 and TRBJ1-1): DVKVTQSSRYLVKRTGEKVFLECVQDMDHENMFWYRQDPGLGLRLIYFSYDVKMKEKGDIPEGYSVSREKKERFSLILESASTNQTSMYLCASSKGGVSTEAFFGQGTRLTVV.